Listed below are T cell receptor beta chains from one sample, sequenced in a study of blood T cell repertoires in COVID-19. Sequenced by immunoSEQ multiplex PCR; TCRdb stores in-frame clones only, minus some. Of about 46,000 clones in the sample, 80% to 90% are singletons; the top ten hold roughly 34%. The sequenced material came from peripheral blood. The receptors were sampled from a woman of 80 years or more with COVID-19, enrolled during active disease. Each CDR3 is given with its conserved first and last residue. D genes are given only for firm matches. Rows may omit the clone size; those that give it use once, few, many or a size class.

j_call v_call clone_size d_call cdr3_nt cdr3_aa
TRBJ2-2 TRBV5-4 NA NA TGTGCCAGCAGCGGTCATAGGAGCACCGGGGAGCTGTTTTTT CASSGHRSTGELFF
TRBJ1-2 TRBV10-1 NA NA TGCGCCAGCAGTGAGCGGTTAGGACATCTTACTTGTGGCTACACCTTC CASSERLGHLTCGYTF
TRBJ2-2 TRBV5-1 NA TRBD1 TGCGCCAGCAGTTCCCGACAGGGCGGGGAGCTGTTTTTT CASSSRQGGELFF
TRBJ2-3 TRBV19 NA NA TGTGCCAGTAGTATACCGGGACATTGGCCCACAGATACGCAGTATTTT CASSIPGHWPTDTQYF
TRBJ2-7 TRBV7-3 few TRBD1 TGTGCCAGCAGCCCAGGAGGGACAGGGTCCTACGAGCAGTACTTC CASSPGGTGSYEQYF
TRBJ1-2 TRBV3-1/TRBV3-2 NA NA TGTGCCAGCAGCCAAAGAGGGCGCTATGGCTACACCTTC CASSQRGRYGYTF
TRBJ1-5 TRBV3-1/TRBV3-2 once TRBD1 TGTGCCAGCAGCCAAGGACAGGGTAGTAATCAGCCCCAGCATTTT CASSQGQGSNQPQHF
TRBJ2-3 TRBV6-6 NA TRBD2 TGTGCCAGCAGTTACGAGCTAGCGGGGGTCACAGATACGCAGTATTTT CASSYELAGVTDTQYF
TRBJ2-1 TRBV6-5 NA NA TGTGCCAGCAGAACCTCAGGGGTGGGGGGGAGTGAGCAGTTCTTC CASRTSGVGGSEQFF
TRBJ1-2 TRBV11-2 NA NA TGTGCCAGCAGCTTAATGGGACACCCTCGCTATGGCTACACCTTC CASSLMGHPRYGYTF
TRBJ2-1 TRBV15 NA TRBD2 TGTGCCACCAGCAGAGAAGCGGGGGCCGGTGAGCAGTTCTTC CATSREAGAGEQFF
TRBJ2-4 TRBV7-3 NA TRBD1 TGTGCCAGCAGCTTACTAGGGACAGGGGTTCAGTACTTC CASSLLGTGVQYF
TRBJ1-2 TRBV6-5 few NA TGTGCCAGCAGTTACTCTCGGGGGGGCGGCGGCTACACCTTC CASSYSRGGGGYTF
TRBJ1-6 TRBV19 NA NA TGTGCCAGTAGTATAGGAGGGTTTAATTCACCCCTCCACTTT CASSIGGFNSPLHF
TRBJ2-2 TRBV4-2 NA TRBD2 TGTGCCAGCAGTCGACGACTAGCGGGGGGCTCGAACACCGGGGAGCTGTTTTTT CASSRRLAGGSNTGELFF
TRBJ2-2 TRBV25-1 NA NA TGTGCCAGCACCGACAATTTTAACACCGGGGAGCTGTTTTTT CASTDNFNTGELFF
TRBJ2-2 TRBV11-2 NA NA TGTGCCAGCAGCTTAGATTGGGGCGGGGCGAACACCGGGGAGCTGTTTTTT CASSLDWGGANTGELFF
TRBJ1-4 TRBV6-5 NA TRBD1 TGTGCCAGCAGGGGGACAGGGATGGGTGAAAAACTGTTTTTT CASRGTGMGEKLFF
TRBJ1-1 TRBV6-2/TRBV6-3 NA NA TGTGCCAGCAGTTACGTAGGGAGGTATGCGACTTTCTTT CASSYVGRYATFF
TRBJ2-1 TRBV7-3 NA NA TGTGCCAGCAGCCCGGACAGCAGCTCCTACAATGAGCAGTTCTTC CASSPDSSSYNEQFF
TRBJ2-7 TRBV28 once NA TGTGCCAGCAGTTTTCCCCGCACGGGCGAGCAGTACTTC CASSFPRTGEQYF
TRBJ2-1 TRBV19 NA TRBD2 TGTGCCAGTAGTACCCGTCCAAGAGCGGGATACAATGAGCAGTTCTTC CASSTRPRAGYNEQFF
TRBJ1-1 TRBV28 NA TRBD1 TGTGCCAGCAGGTCCAGGGGGCGAGCTGAAGCTTTCTTT CASRSRGRAEAFF
TRBJ2-4 TRBV19 few NA TGTGCCAGTAGTCCCCGGGGACGGGGGGCAGCCAAAAACATTCAGTACTTC CASSPRGRGAAKNIQYF
TRBJ2-1 TRBV5-1 NA TRBD2 TGCGCCAGCAGCTTTAGAGCGGGAGGGAGATACAATGAGCAGTTCTTC CASSFRAGGRYNEQFF
TRBJ2-1 TRBV6-5 NA TRBD1 TGTGCCAGCAGGGCCCCGGGACAGGGGTCGAATGAGCAGTTCTTC CASRAPGQGSNEQFF
TRBJ2-7 TRBV7-8 once NA TGTGCCAGCAGCCCGAGCTACGAGCAGTACTTC CASSPSYEQYF
TRBJ2-6 TRBV6-1 NA TRBD1 TGTGCCAGCAGTGAAAGGACAGGGGGGATTCGCAGCTCTGGGGCCAACGTCCTGACTTTC CASSERTGGIRSSGANVLTF
TRBJ1-2 TRBV27 NA TRBD1 TGTGCCAGCAGTTATACAGGGGGGGTTGAGTATGGCTACACCTTC CASSYTGGVEYGYTF
TRBJ2-3 TRBV7-2 NA NA TGTGCCAGCAGCTTAGCGGATGGAACGGGTTCTCAGTATTTT CASSLADGTGSQYF
TRBJ2-6 TRBV10-1 NA TRBD2 TGCGCCAGTGATCTTAGCGGGGCCGGCAGCTCTGGGGCCAACGTCCTGACTTTC CASDLSGAGSSGANVLTF
TRBJ1-1 TRBV20-1 NA NA TGCAGTGCCCCAGGTCGTCCTGAAGCTTTCTTT CSAPGRPEAFF
TRBJ2-3 TRBV24-1 NA TRBD2 TGTGCCACCATGGCTAGCGGGGGCCTAGATACGCAGTATTTT CATMASGGLDTQYF
TRBJ2-1 TRBV28 NA NA TGTGCCAGCAGTTCCCAAGGGGCGAGGTCCTACAATGAGCAGTTCTTC CASSSQGARSYNEQFF
TRBJ1-1 TRBV4-1 once TRBD1 TGCGCCAGCAGCCCCTCCCCGACAGGGGTTTTGACTGAAGCTTTCTTT CASSPSPTGVLTEAFF
TRBJ2-5 TRBV10-3 NA TRBD2 TGTGCCATCAGTGAGTCTAGGGGGGCTAGCGGGACCGAGACCCAGTACTTC CAISESRGASGTETQYF
TRBJ2-1 TRBV4-1 NA TRBD1 TGCGCCAGCAGCCAAGTCCTCGGACAGGGAAACAATGAGCAGTTCTTC CASSQVLGQGNNEQFF
TRBJ1-3 TRBV18 few TRBD1 TGTGCCAGCTCACCATCCGGACAGGCTAGTGGGTACACCATATATTTT CASSPSGQASGYTIYF
TRBJ2-4 TRBV4-2 NA TRBD2 TGTGCCAGCAGCCTGGGGACTAGCGGGGGTAAAAACATTCAGTACTTC CASSLGTSGGKNIQYF